This T cell receptor (beta chain) emerged from a study of radiotherapy plus CTLA-4 blockade in lung cancer. Here immunoSEQ multiplex PCR was the method, and the copy in TCRdb shows in-frame clones only, minus some. The table lists 60,000 to 75,000 clones, approximately 76% of them singletons, with about 15% in the top ten. Germline CDR1 is MDHEN and CDR2 is SYDVKM. The CDR3 is 14 amino acids. The germline V and J ends were trimmed by 3 bases and 0 bases, with 9 bases remaining between them. Overall study findings and caveats: Response, reportedly, was best predicted by interferon-beta along with early blood T cell clone dynamics.

This clone turned up a few times. Its specificity is unknown. The starting material was peripheral blood, obtained from a patient treated with radiotherapy plus ipilimumab. The chain has TRBV28 and TRBJ2-7; D call uncertain. The TCR originated in a human donor with non-small cell lung cancer whose response to radiotherapy plus ipilimumab could not be evaluated. Some clones in this sample may be carry-over from other donors' samples. The CDR3 region is CASSLRQFSYEQYF. In nucleotides, the CDR3 is TGTGCCAGCAGTTTGAGGCAGTTCTCCTACGAGCAGTACTTC.